The 5 T cell receptor beta chains below were found in one sample sequenced in a study of cytomegalovirus exposure and HLA in healthy donors. A multiplex PCR was run with 60 Vbeta primers and 13 Jbeta primers. Produced via immunoSEQ multiplex PCR; TCRdb's table is partial and in-frame only. Counted here are 95,000 to 150,000 clones, around 78% occurring once; the ten biggest clones make up just under 2%. Sequencing was done on a sample of PBMCs. All receptors derive from a middle-aged man in good health and CMV-seronegative.

As regards this clone: Other DNA sequences in the same sample also yield this CDR3. This rearrangement joins TRBV6-5 to TRBJ2-7; 8 bases fit TRBD1. Germline assignment: CDR1 MNHEY and CDR2 SVGAGI. The CDR3 consists of 15 residues. Trimming cost V 2 bases and J 1 base; bases outside gene matches: 4. The CDR3 sequence is CASSYGGQGSYEQYF. The CDR3 DNA is TGTGCCAGCAGTTACGGAGGACAGGGTTCCTACGAGCAGTACTTC.

This chain uses TRBV5-1 with TRBJ2-5, with 10 bases aligning to TRBD2. Germline CDR1 reads SGHRS; CDR2 reads YFSETQ. The trim removed 5 bases at V and 4 bases at J, leaving 8 bases unmatched. The CDR3 is 15 residues long. The CDR3 DNA is TGCGCCAGCAGAGAAATCAGCGGGGGGGCAGAGACCCAGTACTTC. It specifies CASREISGGAETQYF.

The chain is built from TRBV5-1 and TRBJ2-7; D is unclear. Trimming removed 2 bases from V and 5 bases from J, with 11 bases in between. There are 13 residues in the CDR3. Germline CDR1 is SGHRS and CDR2 is YFSETQ. The CDR3 bases are TGCGCCAGCAGCTTTGAACAGAATGACGAGCAGTACTTC. It encodes CASSFEQNDEQYF.

The chain recombines TRBV6-5 with TRBJ2-3; TRBD1 aligns across 7 bases. CDR3 length equals 15 residues. With 0 bases clipped from V and 4 bases from J, the junction kept 4 bases outside the gene matches. CDR1 and CDR2 (germline): MNHEY, SVGAGI. The DNA of the CDR3 is TGTGCCAGCAGTTACTCATGGCAGGGGGCAGATACGCAGTATTTT. It encodes CASSYSWQGADTQYF.

V is TRBV2 and J is TRBJ1-4; 9 positions agree with TRBD1. CDR3 length: 14 residues. CDR1 is SNHLY, CDR2 FYNNEI, per germline. V was clipped by 6 bases and J by 8 bases; unmatched bases: 7. In nucleotides, the CDR3 is TGTGCCAGCAGGGGGGACAGGGTGGGGGAAAAACTGTTTTTT. Its translation is CASRGDRVGEKLFF.